This T cell receptor beta chain was sequenced during a study of T cells in Graves' hyperthyroidism and ophthalmopathy. Amplification of TCR beta CDR3 regions used RNA as the template. The TCR CDR3 was amplified in a first-round RT-PCR using the HTBI primer set. From the multiplex PCR reads, TCRdb called clonotypes with MiXCR, one entry per CDR3 protein. The sample shows about 760,000 distinct CDR3 sequences, approximately 40% of them seen only once. Overall study results and limits: The model's output predicted ophthalmopathy at a median of roughly seven months prior to onset.

Points on this clonotype: Its specificity is unknown.

CDR1 is SGDLS, CDR2 YYNGEE, per germline. The CDR3 is 15 residues long. V shed 4 bases and J shed 8 bases, with 18 bases lying between them. The hyperthyroidism was newly diagnosed and had lasted under 2 months; the patients were aged 18 to 65. Lactation, pregnancy, other autoimmune disease or uncontrolled infection excluded patients. Each diagnosis was grounded in clinical symptoms, serum thyroxine and TRAb, thyroid ultrasound, and orbital computed tomography. The chain links TRBV9 to TRBJ1-4, with D maybe TRBD1 (5 bases). The clonotype originates from a middle-aged woman with Graves' hyperthyroidism. Material: blood. The CDR3 here is CASSSGFGRGEKLFF. CDR3 sequence (DNA): TGTGCCAGCAGCTCCGGTTTCGGTAGGGGAGAAAAACTGTTTTTT.